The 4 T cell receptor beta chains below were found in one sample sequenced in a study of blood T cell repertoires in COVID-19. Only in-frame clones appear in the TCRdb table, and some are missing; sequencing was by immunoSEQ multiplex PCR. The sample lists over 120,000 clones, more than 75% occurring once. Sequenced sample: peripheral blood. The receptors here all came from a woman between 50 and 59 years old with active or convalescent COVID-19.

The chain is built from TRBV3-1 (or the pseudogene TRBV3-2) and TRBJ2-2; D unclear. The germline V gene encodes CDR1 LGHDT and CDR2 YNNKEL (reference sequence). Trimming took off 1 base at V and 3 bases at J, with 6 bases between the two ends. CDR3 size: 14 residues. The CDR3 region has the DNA TGTGCCAGCAGCCAAGGGAGAGACACCGGGGAGCTGTTTTTT. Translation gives CASSQGRDTGELFF.

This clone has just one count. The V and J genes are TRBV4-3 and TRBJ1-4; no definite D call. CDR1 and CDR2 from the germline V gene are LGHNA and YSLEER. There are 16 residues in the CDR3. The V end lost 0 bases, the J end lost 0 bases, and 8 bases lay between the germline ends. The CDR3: CASSQDGRATNEKLFF. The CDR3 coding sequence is TGCGCCAGCAGCCAAGATGGGCGTGCAACTAATGAAAAACTGTTTTTT.

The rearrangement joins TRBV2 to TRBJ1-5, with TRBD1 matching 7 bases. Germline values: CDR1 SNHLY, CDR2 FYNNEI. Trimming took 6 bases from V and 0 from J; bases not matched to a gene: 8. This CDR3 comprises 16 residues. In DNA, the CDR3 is TGTGCCAGCAGCTCCGGGACAGTTTATAGCAATCAGCCCCAGCATTTT. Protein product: CASSSGTVYSNQPQHF.

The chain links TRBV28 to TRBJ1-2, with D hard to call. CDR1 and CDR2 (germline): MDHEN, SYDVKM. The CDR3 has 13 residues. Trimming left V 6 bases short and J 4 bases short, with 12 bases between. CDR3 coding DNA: TGTGCCAGCAGCCCCCCCGGGAGCTATGGCTACACCTTC. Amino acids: CASSPPGSYGYTF.